This T cell receptor beta chain was observed in a study of beta chain features in type 1 diabetes. This CDR3 has 14 residues. Trimming at V came to 6 bases and at J to 6 bases, leaving 3 bases not matched to a gene. Germline lookup yields CDR1 SGHTA and CDR2 FQGTGA. Reverse transcription of all isolated RNA meant that expressed TCRB transcripts were sequenced. Produced via immunoSEQ multiplex PCR; TCRdb's table is partial and in-frame only. Among 450,000 or so clones listed, roughly an eighth were seen once. Sequencing was carried out using naive CD4+ T cells from blood. The receptor's source is a woman under 30 in good health. The chain carries TRBV7-3 and TRBJ2-3; 13 bases agree with TRBD2. CDR3 nucleotide sequence: TGTGCCAGCAGACTAGCGGGAGGGTCGGATACGCAGTATTTT. Its protein is CASRLAGGSDTQYF.